The text below deals with one T cell receptor beta chain. What it recognizes is unknown. The data originate from a study of identical twins. TCRdb fed the 5' RACE reads into MiXCR, producing one record per CDR3 protein. The table lists 690,000 or so distinct CDR3 sequences, 8.5% to 9.5% of them singletons. Study-wide findings and caveats: Conclusions were drawn cross-sectionally by statistical analysis, without following the same donors.

This CDR3 is built from 11 residues. The V gene's germline CDR1 is DFQATT and CDR2 SNEGSKA (reference sequence). The ends were cut back, 7 bases at V and 2 bases at J, with 9 bases in the middle. The data were also submitted as part of a second study, on yellow fever vaccine responses in identical twins. As reported in that work: Reports say the vaccine T cell response in twins looked partly convergent and partly personalized.

This sequence originates from a woman younger than 30 in good health. The source material was PBMCs. The chain combines TRBV20-1 with TRBJ2-7, with D unclear. DNA of the CDR3: TGCAGTGGGGGTGCAACCTACGAGCAGTACTTC. Translated, it gives CSGGATYEQYF.